The 14 T cell receptor beta chains listed next were all sequenced from one sample in a study of PD-L1 blockade in urothelial cancer. The data were produced by immunoSEQ multiplex PCR, yet TCRdb's version contains in-frame clones alone and is incomplete. The profile shows just over 50,000 clones, around 80% of them singletons. Sample time point: pretreatment peripheral blood. Sample: PBMCs, taken around atezolizumab (anti-PD-L1) treatment. The receptors were gathered from a man in his 70s with urothelial cancer.

This rearrangement joins TRBV7-2 to TRBJ1-1; D is undetermined. This CDR3 spans 13 amino acids. V lost 7 bases, J lost 7 bases, and 16 bases lay in between. The V gene's germline CDR1 is SGHTA and CDR2 FQGNSA. The CDR3 coding sequence is TGTGCCAGCAACCCAGACGGGTTCGGTGAAGCTTTCTTT. Protein: CASNPDGFGEAFF.

J is TRBJ2-7 and V is TRBV11-3, with 11 nucleotides matching TRBD2. Germline assignment: CDR1 SGHNT and CDR2 YENEEA. The J segment lost 2 bases and the V segment lost 4 bases, leaving 7 bases of the junction unmatched. The CDR3 is made up of 16 amino acids. Here the CDR3 DNA reads TGTGCCAGCAGCTCCTCCGGGACTAGCGGTGCCTACGAGCAGTACTTC. The encoded protein is CASSSSGTSGAYEQYF.

The chain employs TRBV10-3 and TRBJ1-1; no clear D. Trimming took 6 bases from V and 3 from J, leaving 5 bases between them. The CDR3 has 11 amino acids. The V gene's germline CDR1 is ENHRY and CDR2 SYGVKD. CDR3 nucleotides: TGTGCCATCAGGGCCGACACTGAAGCTTTCTTT. Translation: CAIRADTEAFF.

The rearrangement uses TRBV7-2 and TRBJ2-1, with D possibly being TRBD1 (5 bases). Germline CDR1 and CDR2: SGHTA and FQGNSA. The germline V and J ends were trimmed by 1 base and 0 bases, with 13 bases remaining between them. CDR3 length: 17 amino acids. The CDR3 DNA reads as TGTGCCAGCAGCTTAGATAGGGGTCTTAGCTCCTACAATGAGCAGTTCTTC. Protein: CASSLDRGLSSYNEQFF.

This clone showed up just a few times. The rearrangement links TRBV9 to TRBJ2-2, with D possibly being TRBD1 (6 bases). CDR1 is SGDLS and CDR2 is YYNGEE in the germline V gene. There are 14 residues in the CDR3. Deletions cut 4 bases from V and 4 bases from J, with 11 bases between. CDR3 residues: CASSSSGVTGELFF. The CDR3 nucleotides read TGTGCCAGCAGCTCATCAGGGGTCACCGGGGAGCTGTTTTTT.

The genes are TRBV6-6 and TRBJ2-7, with D hard to call. This CDR3 region has 13 residues. The V end lost 4 bases, the J end lost 0 bases, and 7 bases lay between the germline ends. CDR1 is MNHNY and CDR2 is SVGAGI in the germline V gene (reference sequence). CDR3 in amino acids: CASSFRPSYEQYF. The CDR3 nucleotides read TGTGCCAGCAGTTTCAGGCCCTCCTACGAGCAGTACTTC.

The table lists this clone with many counts. The genes are TRBV30 and TRBJ1-1; D might be TRBD1 (5 bases). There are 12 residues in the CDR3. Germline CDR1 is GTSNPN and CDR2 is SVGIG (reference sequence). V dropped 8 bases and J dropped 4 bases, with 14 bases sitting between them. The CDR3 bases are TGTGCCAGAGCTGGGGGGGGCACTGAAGCTTTCTTT. Its protein is CARAGGGTEAFF. Complete variable domain (other parts from reference TRBV30 and TRBJ1-1): SQTIHQWPATLVQPVGSPLSLECTVEGTSNPNLYWYRQAAGRGLQLLFYSVGIGQISSEVPQNLSASRPQDRQFILSSKKLLLSDSGFYLCARAGGGTEAFFGQGTRLTVV.

The chain recombines TRBV11-3 with TRBJ2-1; D is undetermined. The V gene's germline CDR1 is SGHNT and CDR2 YENEEA. CDR3 length equals 15 residues. With 1 base removed from V and 8 bases from J, the gap between germline ends came to 15 bases. The CDR3 nucleotides read TGTGCCAGCAGCTTAGCGTCCGATCGCGGCTATGAGCAGTTCTTC. Protein product: CASSLASDRGYEQFF.

The chain carries TRBV9 and TRBJ2-3, with TRBD2 matching over 9 bases. V was clipped by 0 bases and J by 4 bases; unmatched bases: 3. Germline CDR1 and CDR2: SGDLS and YYNGEE. The CDR3 loop spans 15 amino acids. The CDR3 nucleotides read TGTGCCAGCAGCGTAGGCGGGAGGGGCCCAGATACGCAGTATTTT. Translated: CASSVGGRGPDTQYF.

V usage is TRBV2 and J usage is TRBJ2-5; 8 bases are a match to TRBD2. Germline CDR1 is SNHLY and CDR2 is FYNNEI. The ends lost 7 bases at V and 2 bases at J; junction bases unmatched: 9. The CDR3 spans 15 residues. CDR3 residues: CASTGGGIGQETQYF. CDR3 coding DNA: TGTGCCAGCACCGGGGGGGGTATCGGGCAAGAGACCCAGTACTTC. Variable domain in full (rest from reference TRBV2 and TRBJ2-5): EPEVTQTPSHQVTQMGQEVILRCVPISNHLYFYWYRQILGQKVEFLVSFYNNEISEKSEIFDDQFSVERPDGSNFTLKIRSTKLEDSAMYFCASTGGGIGQETQYFGPGTRLLVL.

This chain connects TRBV11-3 to TRBJ2-3; 8 bases align to TRBD2. This CDR3 region has 15 residues. The germline gives CDR1 SGHNT, CDR2 YENEEA. Trimming took 3 bases from V and 5 from J; bases not matched to a gene: 7. The CDR3 loop is CASSFGTSTEDTQYF. The CDR3 DNA reads as TGTGCCAGCAGCTTCGGGACTAGTACAGAAGATACGCAGTATTTT.

The chain uses TRBV5-1 and TRBJ2-3; TRBD2 agrees at 7 bases. Germline assignment: CDR1 SGHRS and CDR2 YFSETQ. The length of the CDR3 is 17 residues. With 1 base clipped from V and 1 base from J, the junction kept 9 bases outside the gene matches. CDR3 in DNA: TGCGCCAGCAGCTTGTTAGGGAGGAGCGGGGGCACAGATACGCAGTATTTT. It specifies CASSLLGRSGGTDTQYF.

This clone occurred a few times. In DNA form, the CDR3 reads TGCAGCGTTGAGGGGGGACCCTCAACTGGGTCCCAAGAGACCCAGTACTTC. Translating it yields CSVEGGPSTGSQETQYF. V gene TRBV29-1 combines with J gene TRBJ2-5, with D possibly TRBD2 on 6 matching bases. This CDR3 contains 17 residues. Germline CDR1 and CDR2: SQVTM and ANQGSEA. Trimming removed 3 bases at V and 1 base at J, with 21 bases between.

V gene TRBV5-6 combines with J gene TRBJ1-5; 8 nucleotides line up with TRBD1. V shed 0 bases and J 6 bases; nucleotides not matched to a gene: 8. CDR3 length equals 16 residues. Germline V gene lookup returns CDR1 SGHDT and CDR2 YYEEEE. The CDR3 spells CASSLAQDRDSQPQHF. In nucleotides, the CDR3 is TGTGCCAGCAGCTTGGCCCAGGACAGGGATAGTCAGCCCCAGCATTTT.